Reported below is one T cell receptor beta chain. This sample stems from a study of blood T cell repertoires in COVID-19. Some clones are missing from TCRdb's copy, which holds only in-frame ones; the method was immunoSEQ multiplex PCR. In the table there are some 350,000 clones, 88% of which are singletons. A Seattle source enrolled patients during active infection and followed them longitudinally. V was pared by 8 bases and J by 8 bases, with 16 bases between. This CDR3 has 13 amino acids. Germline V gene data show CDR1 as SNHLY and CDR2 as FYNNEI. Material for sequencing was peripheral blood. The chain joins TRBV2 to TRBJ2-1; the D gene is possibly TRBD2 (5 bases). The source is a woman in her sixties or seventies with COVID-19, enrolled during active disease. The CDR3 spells CASGRTQRHEQFF. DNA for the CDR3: TGTGCCAGCGGGAGAACTCAAAGGCATGAGCAGTTCTTC.